Listed here are 24 T cell receptor beta chains from one sample, sequenced in a study of metastatic and nonmetastatic thyroid tumors. TCRdb reassembled clones from the PCR reads with MiXCR. The sample includes tens of thousands of clones, roughly 15% of them seen just once. Thyroid surgery had not been preceded by any treatment in any patient. Sequencing was done on a sample of blood. The receptors come from a male donor with papillary thyroid cancer or a benign thyroid nodule (not recorded which). Some clones in this sample may be carry-over from other donors' samples.

This chain links TRBV7-3 with TRBJ2-2, with 8 nucleotides matching TRBD1. The germline V gene has CDR1 SGHTA and CDR2 FQGTGA. CDR3 length: 17 amino acids. The V gene end was trimmed by 1 base and the J gene end by 4 bases; junction bases not matched to a gene: 8. The CDR3 DNA sequence: TGTGCCAGCAGCTTAATGTGGGGACAGGTCGGCACCGGGGAGCTGTTTTTT. It encodes CASSLMWGQVGTGELFF.

This clone appeared many times. Other DNA sequences in this specimen translate into the identical CDR3. The CDR3 here is CSVVGLSQHGYTF. The CDR3 nucleotides are TGCAGCGTTGTAGGTCTCTCCCAACATGGCTACACCTTC. The J gene is TRBJ1-2, the V gene TRBV29-1; D remains ambiguous. This CDR3 has 13 amino acids. Germline CDR1 SQVTM, CDR2 ANQGSEA. Deletions cut 4 bases from V and 6 bases from J, with 15 bases between.

Many counts were recorded for this clone. The V gene is TRBV15, the J gene TRBJ1-1; D is unresolved. Deletions cut 0 bases from V and 3 bases from J, with 8 bases between. The CDR3 runs to 14 residues. Germline CDR1 reads LNHNV; CDR2 reads YYDKDF (reference sequence). For the CDR3, the DNA is TGTGCCACCAGCAGAGACATCAGACACACTGAAGCTTTCTTT. Amino acids: CATSRDIRHTEAFF.

This clone was recorded at least ten times. The rearrangement links TRBV10-1 to TRBJ2-7, with 8 bases fitting TRBD2. The V gene's germline CDR1 is WNHNN and CDR2 SYGVQD (reference sequence). V shed 8 bases, J shed 2 bases, and the junction held 23 bases outside the gene matches. This CDR3 region has 19 residues. The CDR3 DNA follows: TGCGCCAGCTTGGGGGGCCACCCCAAAGCGGGAGAGGGCACCTACGAGCAGTACGTC. Translating it yields CASLGGHPKAGEGTYEQYV.

As for this clone: A much larger clone lies a single base off, so this may be a read error. This same CDR3 is encoded by further DNA sequences in the sample. J is TRBJ1-1 and V is TRBV19; D remains ambiguous. In germline, CDR1 is LNHDA, CDR2 SQIVND (reference sequence). This CDR3 region has 13 residues. Trimming shortened V by 3 bases and J by 3 bases, and 8 bases separated the two germline ends. Written as DNA, the CDR3 is TGTGCCAGTAGTATCGATGGAGACACTGAAGCTTTCTTT. Translating gives CASSIDGDTEAFF. The full variable domain, rest sourced from reference TRBV19 and TRBJ1-1, is DGGITQSPKYLFRKEGQNVTLSCEQNLNHDAMYWYRQDPGQGLRLIYYSQIVNDFQKGDIAEGYSVSREKKESFPLTVTSAQKNPTAFYLCASSIDGDTEAFFGQGTRLTVV.

There are many counts of this clone. This rearrangement joins TRBV5-6 to TRBJ1-2; the D gene is possibly TRBD1 (6 bases). V lost 0 bases and J 4 bases, leaving 10 bases between the germline ends. Germline-derived CDR1 and CDR2 are SGHDT and YYEEEE. The CDR3 contains 14 residues. The CDR3 region is CASSLEVGGYGYTF. In DNA form, the CDR3 reads TGTGCCAGCAGCTTGGAGGTAGGGGGCTATGGCTACACCTTC.

About this clone: Possible read error: a much larger clone is one base away. The sample has other DNA sequences that encode this CDR3 too. The V gene is TRBV5-1, the J gene TRBJ2-2, with D tentatively TRBD1 or TRBD2 (5 bases each). CDR1 SGHRS and CDR2 YFSETQ come from the germline V gene. The CDR3 has 16 amino acids. The chain's CDR3 is CASSLDPTVGTGELFF. CDR3 in DNA: TGCGCCAGCAGCTTGGACCCAACGGTCGGGACCGGGGAGCTGTTCTTT.

This clone showed up many times. The rearrangement links TRBV7-6 to TRBJ2-1, with no clear D. Between the trimmed V and J ends, which lost 5 bases and 9 bases, there was a span of 23 bases. Germline-derived CDR1 and CDR2 are SGHVS and FNYEAQ. The CDR3 loop spans 16 amino acids. The CDR3 here is CASSPGSEGYFTEQFF. Here the CDR3 DNA reads TGTGCCAGCAGCCCTGGCTCGGAAGGGTACTTCACTGAGCAGTTCTTC.

The genes are TRBV20-1 and TRBJ2-3, with 7 bases identical to TRBD2. Germline-derived CDR1 and CDR2 are DFQATT and SNEGSKA (reference sequence). V dropped 8 bases and J dropped 5; count of bases not matched to a gene: 10. This CDR3 region has 13 residues. This CDR3 is CSFLGLSIDTQYF. CDR3 DNA: TGCAGTTTTCTGGGACTATCAATAGATACGCAGTATTTT.

Worth noting for this clone: A much larger clone lies a single base off, so this may be a read error. The chain couples TRBV19 to TRBJ2-6, with D possibly matching TRBD2 (6 bases). The CDR3 sequence is 16 residues long. Germline assignment: CDR1 LNHDA and CDR2 SQIVND (reference sequence). V shed 6 bases and J shed 0 bases, with 12 bases lying between them. This CDR3 reads CASRPGLHSGANVLTF. CDR3 bases: TGTGCCAGTAGGCCGGGACTCCACTCTGGGGCCAACGTCCTGACTTTC.

This clone has ten or more counts. The chain recombines TRBV14 with TRBJ1-1; D unresolved. CDR1 is SGHDN, CDR2 FVKESK, per germline. This CDR3 has 13 amino acids. Trimming removed 4 bases at V and 6 bases at J, with 12 bases between. The CDR3 spells CASSRGPAAEAFF. The CDR3 DNA follows: TGTGCCAGCAGCCGTGGACCGGCGGCTGAAGCTTTCTTT.

This clone was counted many times. The gene calls are TRBV20-1 and TRBJ2-4; D not resolved. The V gene's germline CDR1 is DFQATT and CDR2 SNEGSKA (reference sequence). V dropped 0 bases and J dropped 2 bases, with 11 bases sitting between them. The CDR3 consists of 15 residues. CDR3 in DNA: TGCAGTGCTAGAGATCCAAGGCTAACCAAAAACATTCAGTACTTC. Its protein product is CSARDPRLTKNIQYF.

To note about this clone: A much larger clone is a single base away; this may be a read error. V usage is TRBV11-1 and J usage is TRBJ2-3, with 8 bases aligning to TRBD2. V lost 6 bases and J lost 8; bases outside the gene matches: 10. This CDR3 is built from 14 residues. The germline V gene encodes CDR1 SGHAT and CDR2 FQDESV (reference sequence). The CDR3 reads CASRCGSGRGTQYF. CDR3 sequence (DNA): TGTGCCAGCAGATGCGGGAGCGGGAGAGGTACGCAGTATTTT.

A remark on this clone: Mismatch with germline at one junction end may stem from a read error. J is TRBJ2-1 and V is TRBV6-5; D uncertain. The CDR3 is made up of 12 amino acids. CDR1 MNHEY and CDR2 SVGAGI come from the germline V gene. CDR3 sequence (DNA): TGTGCTAGCAGTTCCTCGGGTGGTAGTCAGTTCTTC. This gives the protein CASSSSGGSQFF.

Only a few counts were recorded for this clone. At one of its ends the junction is not consistent with the germline gene, which may arise from a read error. The chain uses TRBV10-3 and TRBJ2-5; 13 bases align to TRBD2. Germline CDR1 reads ENHRY; CDR2 reads SYGVKD. The CDR3 covers 16 residues. The CDR3 region is CAISAPGTSGTEAQYF. DNA for the CDR3: TGTGCCATCAGTGCCCCCGGGACTAGCGGGACAGAGGCCCAGTACTTC.

This clone was detected ten times or more. This sequence joins TRBV6-1 and TRBJ2-7, with TRBD2 matching 13 bases. The CDR3 covers 15 residues. CDR1 and CDR2 from the germline V gene are MNHNS and SASEGT. With 6 bases clipped from V and 4 bases from J, the junction kept 6 bases outside the gene matches. In nucleotides, the CDR3 is TGTGCCAGCAGCCCGTTGACTAGCGGGGGGTACGAGCAGTACTTC. Its protein product is CASSPLTSGGYEQYF.

Many counts were recorded for this clone. This sequence joins TRBV3-1 and TRBJ2-7; TRBD2 agrees at 7 bases. This CDR3 spans 14 amino acids. Trimming removed 4 bases from V and 7 bases from J; junction bases left unmatched: 10. Germline values: CDR1 LGHDT, CDR2 YNNKEL (reference sequence). The CDR3 region has the DNA TGTGCCAGCAGCCTCGACGGGGGGACTGAGGAGCAGTACTTC. It translates to CASSLDGGTEEQYF.

This clone was seen repeatedly, ten times or more. The chain combines TRBV24-1 with TRBJ2-3, with D perhaps TRBD2 (6 bases). Trimming stripped 5 bases from V and 1 base from J, with 9 bases between. This CDR3 has 14 residues. Per germline, CDR1 KGHDR and CDR2 SFDVKD. The CDR3 DNA is TGTGCCACCAGTGCGGGAGACGGCACAGATACGCAGTATTTT. This sequence encodes CATSAGDGTDTQYF.

In this sample, this clone turned up a few times. A read error may explain this, as a much larger clone is one base away. V is TRBV24-1 and J is TRBJ2-3; weak D call: TRBD2 (7 bases). Germline V lookup: CDR1 KGHDR, CDR2 SFDVKD. The CDR3 runs to 16 residues. The V gene lost 3 bases and the J gene lost 2 bases, with 14 bases spanning the gap. The CDR3 DNA sequence: TGTGCCACCAGTGATCGGGGGGCGGGATACACAGATACGCAGTATTTT. It translates to CATSDRGAGYTDTQYF.

With regard to this clone: A read error may produce the germline difference seen at one junction end. The V call is TRBV6-4, the J call TRBJ1-2, with D unresolved. In germline, CDR1 is MRHNA, CDR2 SNTAGT. The CDR3 is 17 amino acids. The CDR3 spells CASSYSSQDFLNYGYTF. In DNA, the CDR3 is TGTGCCAGCAGTTACTCCTCCCAGGACTTTCTTAACTATGGCTACACCTTC.

This clone showed up many times. This chain uses TRBV5-6 with TRBJ1-2; D may be TRBD1 (5 bases). In germline, CDR1 is SGHDT, CDR2 YYEEEE. CDR3 length: 16 residues. V gave up 3 bases and J gave up 3 bases, with 18 bases separating them. Here the CDR3 reads CASSSKLGESHYGYTF. The CDR3 DNA reads as TGTGCCAGCAGCTCAAAACTGGGGGAGTCCCACTATGGCTACACCTTC. Based on the CDR3 plus reference TRBV5-6 and TRBJ1-2, the full variable domain is DAGVTQSPTHLIKTRGQQVTLRCSPKSGHDTVSWYQQALGQGPQFIFQYYEEEERQRGNFPDRFSGHQFPNYSSELNVNALLLGDSALYLCASSSKLGESHYGYTFGSGTRLTVV.

This clone has only a few counts. Its ends do not fully match the called genes, so a read error is possible. The chain has TRBV6-1 and TRBJ1-2; D gene ambiguous. There are 13 residues in the CDR3. CDR1 is MNHNS, CDR2 SASEGT, per germline. CDR3 nucleotide sequence: TGTTCCAGCAGTGAGCAGGTATTGGGCGGCTACACCTTC. The encoded protein is CSSSEQVLGGYTF.

This clone has at least ten counts. This sample also contains other DNA sequences that code for the same CDR3. The V gene is TRBV9, the J gene TRBJ1-2, with no clear D. The CDR3 totals 15 residues. The germline CDR1 and CDR2 sequences are SGDLS and YYNGEE. V lost 0 bases and J lost 0, with 9 bases in between. DNA of the CDR3: TGTGCCAGCAGCGTAGATACGGGATCTAACTATGGCTACACCTTC. Translating gives CASSVDTGSNYGYTF.

This clone has a handful of counts. Here the CDR3 DNA reads TGTGCCAGCAGTTTAACAGGGGCTCCGGCTAACTATGGCTACACCTTC. Translated, it gives CASSLTGAPANYGYTF. The chain couples TRBV12-3 or TRBV12-4 to TRBJ1-2, with 7 bases aligning to TRBD1. The ends lost 2 bases at V and 0 bases at J; junction bases unmatched: 6. The CDR3 extends over 16 amino acids.